The entry below gives a single T cell receptor (beta chain) sequence along with its context. The source of the sample is a study of blood T cell repertoires in COVID-19. TCRdb keeps only in-frame clones here, not all; method: immunoSEQ multiplex PCR. In the table there are more than 65,000 clones, about 70% of which are singletons. Trimming stripped 0 bases from V and 1 base from J, with 12 bases between. The CDR3 length is 16 residues. The germline V gene encodes CDR1 MGHRA and CDR2 YSYEKL. The sample was peripheral blood. This rearrangement joins TRBV4-1 to TRBJ1-1; tentatively, D is TRBD1 (6 bases). The TCR sequence derives from a woman at least 80 years old with active or convalescent COVID-19. The CDR3 DNA follows: TGCGCCAGCAGCCAAGATTTCCGCAGGGGGAACACTGAAGCTTTCTTT. Its translation: CASSQDFRRGNTEAFF.